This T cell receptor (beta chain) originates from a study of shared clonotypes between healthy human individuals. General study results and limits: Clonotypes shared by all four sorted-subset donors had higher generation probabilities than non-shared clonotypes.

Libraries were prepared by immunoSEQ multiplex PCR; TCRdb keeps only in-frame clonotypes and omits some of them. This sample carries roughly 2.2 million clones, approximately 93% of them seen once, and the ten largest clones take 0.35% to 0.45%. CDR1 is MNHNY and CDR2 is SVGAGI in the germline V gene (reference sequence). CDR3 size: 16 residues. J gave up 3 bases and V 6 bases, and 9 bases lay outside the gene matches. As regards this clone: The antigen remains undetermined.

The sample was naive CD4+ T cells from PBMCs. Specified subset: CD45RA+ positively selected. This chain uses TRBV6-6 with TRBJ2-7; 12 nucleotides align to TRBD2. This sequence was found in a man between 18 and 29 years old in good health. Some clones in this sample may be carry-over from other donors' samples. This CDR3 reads CASRAQGLAGYYEQYF. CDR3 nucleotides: TGTGCCAGCAGAGCCCAGGGACTAGCGGGTTACTACGAGCAGTACTTC.